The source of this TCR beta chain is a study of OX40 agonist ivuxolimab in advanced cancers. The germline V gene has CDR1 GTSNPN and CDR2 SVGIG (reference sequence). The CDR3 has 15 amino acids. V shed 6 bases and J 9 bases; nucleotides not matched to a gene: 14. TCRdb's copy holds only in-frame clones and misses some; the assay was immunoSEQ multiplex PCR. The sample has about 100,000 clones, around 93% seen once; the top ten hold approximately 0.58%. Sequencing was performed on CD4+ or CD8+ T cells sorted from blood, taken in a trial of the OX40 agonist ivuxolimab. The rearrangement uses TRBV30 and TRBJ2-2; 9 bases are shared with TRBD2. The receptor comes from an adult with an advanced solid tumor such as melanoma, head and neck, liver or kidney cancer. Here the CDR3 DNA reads TGTGCCTGCAAAACCGCGGGACTAGCCATCAGGGAGCTGTTTTTT. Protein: CACKTAGLAIRELFF. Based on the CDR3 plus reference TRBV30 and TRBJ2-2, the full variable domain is SQTIHQWPATLVQPVGSPLSLECTVEGTSNPNLYWYRQAAGRGLQLLFYSVGIGQISSEVPQNLSASRPQDRQFILSSKKLLLSDSGFYLCACKTAGLAIRELFFGEGSRLTVL.